This TCR beta chain was identified in a study of blood T cell repertoires in COVID-19. About the study: The samples span acute and convalescent COVID-19 from the United States, Italy and Spain. PBMCs, B-cell-depleted T cells, or T cells provided the cDNA or gDNA that made up the material.

Study processing details: Estimation of nucleated cell counts was performed using reference gene primer amplification. Sequenced by immunoSEQ multiplex PCR; TCRdb stores in-frame clones only, minus some. Clonal size and the V and J genes are those of that table, whereas D and trimming came from the DNA. The data contain roughly 180,000 clones, approximately 85% of them singletons. This TCR was recovered from a woman aged 60-75 years with acute or convalescent COVID-19. Sample: peripheral blood.

The CDR3 sequence is CASSLGTANTEAFF. In nucleotides, the CDR3 is TGTGCCAGCAGCCTTGGGACAGCGAACACTGAAGCTTTCTTT. The gene calls are TRBV3-1 (or the pseudogene TRBV3-2) and TRBJ1-1; 7 bases line up with TRBD1. Germline V gene sequence: CDR1 LGHDT, CDR2 YNNKEL (reference sequence). J gave up 1 base and V 4 bases, and 3 bases lay outside the gene matches. The CDR3 totals 14 residues.